This TCR beta chain stems from a study of blood T cells in healthy people across ages. A second PCR, run for about 6 to 12 cycles, used a sample-barcoded 5' primer plus a J-beta primer mix. TCRdb fed the 5' RACE reads into MiXCR, producing one record per CDR3 protein. Among 600,000 or so distinct CDR3 sequences, about 30% were seen once, and the ten largest hold 15% to 19%. This CDR3 has 15 residues. Germline V lookup: CDR1 LGHNA, CDR2 YSLEER. The V gene lost 3 bases and the J gene lost 0 bases, with 10 bases spanning the gap. Regarding the study as a whole: Naive CD4+ cell counts and diversity both ran higher in long-lived than in aged donors. CMV status of donors was not determined, possibly confounding expanded clonotype changes.

This clonotype has a count of ten or more. The antigen remains undetermined. Sequences were obtained from blood. The chain is built from TRBV4-3 and TRBJ2-3; D remains ambiguous. This TCR came from a woman aged 80 or older in good health. CDR3 bases: TGCGCCAGCAGCCAGAGTTTGGTGAGCACAGATACGCAGTATTTT. This codes for CASSQSLVSTDTQYF.